These T cell receptor beta chains were read from a single sample in a study of beta chain features in type 1 diabetes. Method: immunoSEQ multiplex PCR; TCRdb's copy keeps in-frame clones and lacks some. Among 300,000 to 450,000 clones listed, 15% to 20% were seen once. The sample was naive CD4+ T cells from blood. The receptor source for this set is a woman aged 18-35 years in good health. The CDR3 runs from the conserved cysteine through the conserved F or W. D genes are given only for firm matches. The size entry is marked missing in some rows and otherwise reads once, few, many or a size class.

TRBV10-3	TRBJ2-7	NA	NA	TGTGCCATCAGTGAGGCGAATTCTAACTACGAGCAGTACTTC	CAISEANSNYEQYF
TRBV5-1	TRBJ2-5	NA	TRBD2	TGCGCCAGCAGCCGAGGAAAGCGGGGAAACCAAGAGACCCAGTACTTC	CASSRGKRGNQETQYF
TRBV29-1	TRBJ2-5	NA	NA	TGCAGCGTTGTCGTACGGCGGGAGACCCAGTACTTC	CSVVVRRETQYF
TRBV5-1	TRBJ1-2	NA	NA	TGCGCCAGCAGCTTGATTCCAGGGTGGAACTATGGCTACACCTTC	CASSLIPGWNYGYTF
TRBV7-9	TRBJ1-1	few	NA	TGTGCCAGCAGCTTAATTGGACTCATGAACACTGAAGCTTTCTTT	CASSLIGLMNTEAFF
TRBV30	TRBJ2-5	NA	TRBD2	TGTGCCTGGAGTGTCCTGACTAGCGGGACCCAGTACTTC	CAWSVLTSGTQYF
TRBV7-2	TRBJ1-1	NA	TRBD1	TGTGCCAGCAGCTCCCAGACAGGGGCGAACACTGAAGCTTTCTTT	CASSSQTGANTEAFF
TRBV10-3	TRBJ2-6	NA	NA	TGTGCCATCAGTGACGGAGGTGGCAGGCCCTCTGGGGCCAACGTCCTGACTTTC	CAISDGGGRPSGANVLTF
TRBV20-1	TRBJ1-5	NA	NA	TGCAGTGCTATAAACACAGGGTTACAGCATTTT	CSAINTGLQHF
TRBV6-4	TRBJ1-5	NA	TRBD1	TGTGCCAGCAGTGACGGTGCGGGGACAGGGGATCCCAATCAGCCCCAGCATTTT	CASSDGAGTGDPNQPQHF
TRBV7-9	TRBJ1-1	NA	NA	TGTGCCAGCAGCTCAACTCCGCTAGCTGAAGCTTTCTTT	CASSSTPLAEAFF
TRBV19	TRBJ1-1	NA	NA	TGTGCCAGTCTGGATCAGGGGAACACTGAAGCTTTCTTT	CASLDQGNTEAFF
TRBV5-6	TRBJ2-5	NA	TRBD1	TGTGCCAGCAGCTTGGGCCCGGGGACAGTGAAGACCCAGTACTTC	CASSLGPGTVKTQYF
TRBV1	TRBJ1-2	NA	NA	TGCACCAGCAGCCAGGCCTCGACAGGGGAGTATGGCTACACCTTC	CTSSQASTGEYGYTF
TRBV6-5	TRBJ2-1	once	TRBD2	TGTGCCAGCAGGGGACTAGCGGGAGTCAATGAGCAGTTCTTC	CASRGLAGVNEQFF
TRBV9	TRBJ2-3	few	TRBD2	TGTGCCAGCAGCTCGGCGACTAGCGAAACAGATACGCAGTATTTT	CASSSATSETDTQYF
TRBV15	TRBJ1-2	NA	NA	TGTGCCACCTCGCCGGGATTCGACTATGGCTACACCTTC	CATSPGFDYGYTF
TRBV5-1	TRBJ2-7	few	NA	TGCGCCAGCAGCTTGGTCCAGGGCGCCTACGAGCAGTACTTC	CASSLVQGAYEQYF
TRBV9	TRBJ2-3	once	NA	TGTGCCAGCAGCACCGGACTGCTCAGCACAGATACGCAGTATTTT	CASSTGLLSTDTQYF
TRBV15	TRBJ1-1	few	NA	TGTGCCACCAGCAGAGACCCCGGGGGATGGGACACTGAAGCTTTCTTT	CATSRDPGGWDTEAFF
TRBV7-8	TRBJ2-3	few	TRBD2	TGTGCCAGCAGCTTAGCGAGAGCGGGAGCACTTAATACGCAGTATTTT	CASSLARAGALNTQYF
TRBV2	TRBJ2-5	NA	TRBD2	TGTGCCAGCAGTGAAAATCCTAGCGGGGGGGCAGAGACCCAGTACTTC	CASSENPSGGAETQYF
TRBV15	TRBJ2-7	NA	NA	TGTGCCACCAGCAGACAGGACTACGAGCAGTACTTC	CATSRQDYEQYF
TRBV9	TRBJ2-5	few	NA	TGTGCCAGCAGCGTAGGGGCAGGGCGCGAGACCCAGTACTTC	CASSVGAGRETQYF
TRBV30	TRBJ2-1	few	NA	TGTGCCTGTAGCCCCCGTAGCGGCTCCTACAATGAGCAGTTCTTC	CACSPRSGSYNEQFF
TRBV30	TRBJ2-1	NA	TRBD2	TGTGCCTGGAGTGTTTCCCCAGCGGGAGCCCAGTTCTTC	CAWSVSPAGAQFF